The 3 T cell receptor beta chains listed next were all sequenced from one sample in a study of vaccination and CD4 T cells after COVID-19. Which antigens these TCRs recognize remains unknown. Indicated treatment: approximately nine-day PBMC culture with coronavirus spike peptide pools or control peptides (ViraFEST assay). Sequenced with the Oncomine TCR Beta short-read assay was DNA taken from cultured CD4+ T cells. Via MiXCR, TCRdb re-called the PCR reads, giving one row per CDR3 protein. Of roughly 17,000 distinct CDR3 sequences listed, around 29% are singletons. Sequencing was done on a sample of cultured CD4+ T cells from blood. These TCRs come from a human donor with COVID-19.

There are a few counts of this clonotype. V is TRBV10-2 and J is TRBJ2-7; unclear D gene. V was trimmed by 4 bases and J by 6 bases, leaving 4 bases between them. Per germline, CDR1 WSHSY and CDR2 SAAADI. The CDR3 spans 10 residues. CDR3 protein: CASSAREQYF. CDR3 nucleotide sequence: TGCGCCAGCAGTGCTCGCGAGCAGTACTTC.

This rearrangement joins TRBV5-1 to TRBJ2-2; D is unresolved. Germline V lookup: CDR1 SGHRS, CDR2 YFSETQ. V lost 4 bases to trimming and J lost 1 base, with 8 bases between them. The CDR3 covers 14 residues. CDR3 loop: CASSRGENTGELFF. CDR3 sequence (DNA): TGCGCCAGCAGCCGAGGTGAGAACACCGGGGAGCTGTTTTTT.

CDR3 protein: CTSSQGGLAASTDTQYF. The CDR3 DNA reads as TGCACCAGCAGCCAGGGCGGACTAGCGGCTAGCACAGATACGCAGTATTTT. The rearrangement joins TRBV1 to TRBJ2-3; the D call of TRBD2 is as the table states it, not checked on the DNA. TRBV1 is shown as a pseudogene. This CDR3 has 17 amino acids.